This T cell receptor beta chain was identified during a study of blood T cells in healthy people across ages. The second PCR ran roughly 6 to 11 cycles with a sample-barcoded 5' primer and J-beta primers. TCRdb ran MiXCR on the 5' RACE reads and lists one entry per CDR3 protein. The data contain hundreds of thousands of distinct CDR3 sequences, around 48% of them seen just once; the ten biggest clones take up 20% to 25%. The CDR3 sequence is 15 residues long. V trimming: 0 bases; J trimming: 9 bases; junction bases outside the gene matches: 8. Germline V lookup: CDR1 DFQATT, CDR2 SNEGSKA (reference sequence).

This TCR derives from a man older than 75 in good health. Sequencing was done on a sample of blood. The chain combines TRBV20-1 with TRBJ1-6, with 7 bases lining up with TRBD1. Written as DNA, the CDR3 is TGCAGTGCTAGAGATCTGGCTTACAGGGGTTCACCCCTCCACTTT. Encoded protein: CSARDLAYRGSPLHF.